This T cell receptor beta chain was documented in a study of breast tumors, draining lymph nodes, adjacent tissues. Notes on the study in general: Tumor T cell lymph node origin was a supported hypothesis, not proven. Compared with basal-like, luminal-like tumors shared significantly more repertoire with nontumor tissue. Compared with lymph nodes, tumors were less diverse; compared with nontumor tissue, more. Data fit most tumor T cells coming from lymph node, expanding in tumor.

This clonotype occurred a few times. Its target is not known. Each CDR3 protein is one row after TCRdb ran MiXCR on the multiplex PCR reads. The sample consists of under 110,000 distinct CDR3 sequences, more than 30% of them appearing once. The CDR3 extends over 15 amino acids. Trimming removed 0 bases from V and 4 bases from J, with 12 bases in between. From germline, CDR1 is ENHRY and CDR2 SYGVKD. Axillary draining lymph nodes of breast cancer patients supplied the node samples. This sequence joins TRBV10-3 and TRBJ1-1; D ambiguous. Sequenced input: axillary lymph node tissue. This TCR derives from a female donor with breast cancer. Some clones in this sample may be carry-over from other donors' samples. This CDR3 reads CAISESTGKTTEAFF. The CDR3 region has the DNA TGTGCCATCAGTGAGTCGACGGGGAAGACCACTGAAGCTTTCTTT.